This paragraph reports one TCR beta chain. The sample belongs to a study of blood T cells in healthy people across ages. Then a second PCR, running roughly 6 to 12 cycles, was carried out with a sample-barcoded 5' primer and a J-beta primer mix. Each cDNA molecule was tagged by a template-switch adaptor that had 12 random nucleotides. TCRdb passed the 5' RACE reads through MiXCR, listing each CDR3 protein once. The sample yields approximately 1.5 million distinct CDR3 sequences, 30% to 35% seen once. This CDR3 is built from 13 residues. The germline CDR1 and CDR2 sequences are DFQATT and SNEGSKA (reference sequence). In each sample, at least 6 million PBMCs were isolated.

Source material: blood. The sequence was collected from a woman aged 25 to 39 in good health. The chain combines TRBV20-1 with TRBJ2-4; D remains unclear. Gene TRBJ2-7 matches the end of the DNA better, so the J call may be wrong. The CDR3 bases are TGCAGTGCTAGTGCCCGCACTCGCTACGAGCAGTACTTC. Its protein is CSASARTRYEQYF.